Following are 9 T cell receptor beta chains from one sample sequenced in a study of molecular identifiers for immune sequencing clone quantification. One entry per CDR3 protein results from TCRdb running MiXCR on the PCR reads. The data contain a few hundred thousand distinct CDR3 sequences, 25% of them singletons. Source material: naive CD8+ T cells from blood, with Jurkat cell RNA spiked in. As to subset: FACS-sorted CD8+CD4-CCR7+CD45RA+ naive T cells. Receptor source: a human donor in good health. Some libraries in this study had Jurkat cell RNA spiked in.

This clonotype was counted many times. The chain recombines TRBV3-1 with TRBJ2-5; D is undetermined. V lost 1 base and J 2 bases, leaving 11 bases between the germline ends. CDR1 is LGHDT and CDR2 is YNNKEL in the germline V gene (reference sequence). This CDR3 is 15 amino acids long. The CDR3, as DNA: TGTGCCAGCAGCCAAGGTGCCAGACTGCAAGAGACCCAGTACTTC. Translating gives CASSQGARLQETQYF.

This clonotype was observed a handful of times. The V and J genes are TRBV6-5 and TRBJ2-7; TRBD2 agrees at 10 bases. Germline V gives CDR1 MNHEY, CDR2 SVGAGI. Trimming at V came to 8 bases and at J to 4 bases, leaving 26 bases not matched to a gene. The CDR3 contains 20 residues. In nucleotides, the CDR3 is TGTGCCAGCTTCCCCAAGGGAACCGGACTAGCGGAGGCCCCGCTTTACGAGCAGTACTTC. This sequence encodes CASFPKGTGLAEAPLYEQYF.

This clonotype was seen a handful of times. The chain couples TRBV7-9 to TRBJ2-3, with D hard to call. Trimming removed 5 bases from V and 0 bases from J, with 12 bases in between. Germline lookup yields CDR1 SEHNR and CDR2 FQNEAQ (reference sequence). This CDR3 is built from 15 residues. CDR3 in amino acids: CASSPVLGSTDTQYF. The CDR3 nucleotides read TGTGCCAGCAGCCCCGTTTTGGGTAGCACAGATACGCAGTATTTT. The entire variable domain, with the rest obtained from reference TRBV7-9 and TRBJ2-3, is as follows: DTGVSQNPRHKITKRGQNVTFRCDPISEHNRLYWYRQTLGQGPEFLTYFQNEAQLEKSRLLSDRFSAERPKGSFSTLEIQRTEQGDSAMYLCASSPVLGSTDTQYFGPGTRLTVL.

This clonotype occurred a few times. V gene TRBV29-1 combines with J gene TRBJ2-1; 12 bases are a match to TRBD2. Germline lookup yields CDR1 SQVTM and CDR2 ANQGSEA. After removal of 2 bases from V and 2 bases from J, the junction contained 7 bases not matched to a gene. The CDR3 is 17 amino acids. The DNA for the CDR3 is TGCAGCGTTGAACTACTAGCGGGAGGATCTCCCTACAATGAGCAGTTCTTC. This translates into CSVELLAGGSPYNEQFF.

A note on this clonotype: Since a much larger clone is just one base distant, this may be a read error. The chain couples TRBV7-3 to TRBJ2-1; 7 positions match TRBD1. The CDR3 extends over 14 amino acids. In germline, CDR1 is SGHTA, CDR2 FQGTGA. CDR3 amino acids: CASSPRQGYNEPFF. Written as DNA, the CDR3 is TGTGCCAGCAGCCCCCGACAGGGTTACAATGAGCCGTTCTTC.

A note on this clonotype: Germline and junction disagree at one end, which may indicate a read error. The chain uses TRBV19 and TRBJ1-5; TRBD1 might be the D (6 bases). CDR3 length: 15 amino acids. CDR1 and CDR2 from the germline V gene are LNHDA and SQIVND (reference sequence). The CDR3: CVSSEGGESNQPQHF. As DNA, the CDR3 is TGTGTCAGTAGTGAGGGGGGCGAGAGCAATCAGCCCCAGCATTTT. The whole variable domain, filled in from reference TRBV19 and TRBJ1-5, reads DGGITQSPKYLFRKEGQNVTLSCEQNLNHDAMYWYRQDPGQGLRLIYYSQIVNDFQKGDIAEGYSVSREKKESFPLTVTSAQKNPTAFYLCVSSEGGESNQPQHFGDGTRLSIL.

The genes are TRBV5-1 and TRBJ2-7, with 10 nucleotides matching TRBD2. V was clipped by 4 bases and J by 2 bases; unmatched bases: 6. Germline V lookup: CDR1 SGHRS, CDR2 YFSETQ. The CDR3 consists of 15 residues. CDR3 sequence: CASSPGGLAAYEQYF. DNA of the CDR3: TGCGCCAGCAGCCCCGGTGGACTAGCGGCCTACGAGCAGTACTTC.

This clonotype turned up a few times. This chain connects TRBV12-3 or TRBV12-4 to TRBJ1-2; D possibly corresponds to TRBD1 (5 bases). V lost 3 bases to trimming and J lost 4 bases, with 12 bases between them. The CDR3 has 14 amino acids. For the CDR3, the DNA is TGTGCCAGCAGTTTGAGCAGGGCACCCTATGGCTACACCTTC. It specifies CASSLSRAPYGYTF.

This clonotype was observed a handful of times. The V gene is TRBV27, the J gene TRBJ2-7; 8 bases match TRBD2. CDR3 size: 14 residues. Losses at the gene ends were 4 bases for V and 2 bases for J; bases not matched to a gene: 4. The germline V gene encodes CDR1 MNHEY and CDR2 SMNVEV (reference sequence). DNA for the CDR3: TGTGCCAGCAGTTACAGCGGGAGTGCCTACGAGCAGTACTTC. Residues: CASSYSGSAYEQYF.